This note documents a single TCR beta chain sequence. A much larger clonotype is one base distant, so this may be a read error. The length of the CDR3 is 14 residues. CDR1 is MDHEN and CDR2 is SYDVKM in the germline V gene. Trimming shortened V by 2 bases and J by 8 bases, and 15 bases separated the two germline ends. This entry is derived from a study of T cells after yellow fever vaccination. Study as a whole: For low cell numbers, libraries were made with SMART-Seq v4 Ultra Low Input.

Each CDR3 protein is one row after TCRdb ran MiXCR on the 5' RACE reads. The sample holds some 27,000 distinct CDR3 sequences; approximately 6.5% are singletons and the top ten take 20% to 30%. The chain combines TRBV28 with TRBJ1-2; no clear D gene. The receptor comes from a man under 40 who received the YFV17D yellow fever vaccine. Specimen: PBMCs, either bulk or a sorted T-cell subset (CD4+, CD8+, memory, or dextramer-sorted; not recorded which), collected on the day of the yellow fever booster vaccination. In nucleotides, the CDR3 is TGTGCCAGCAGTTTAATCAACGAGAGTGAGGGCTACACCTTC. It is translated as CASSLINESEGYTF.